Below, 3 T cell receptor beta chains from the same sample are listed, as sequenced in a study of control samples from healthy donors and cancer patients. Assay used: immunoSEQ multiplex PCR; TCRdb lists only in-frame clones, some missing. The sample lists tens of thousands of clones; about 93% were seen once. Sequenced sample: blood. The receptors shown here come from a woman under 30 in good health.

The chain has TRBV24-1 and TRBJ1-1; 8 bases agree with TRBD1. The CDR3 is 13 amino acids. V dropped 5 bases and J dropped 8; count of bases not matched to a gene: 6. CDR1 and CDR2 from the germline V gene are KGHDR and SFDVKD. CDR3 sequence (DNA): TGTGCCACCAGTGCAGGACAGGGAGGGGAAGCTTTCTTT. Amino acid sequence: CATSAGQGGEAFF.

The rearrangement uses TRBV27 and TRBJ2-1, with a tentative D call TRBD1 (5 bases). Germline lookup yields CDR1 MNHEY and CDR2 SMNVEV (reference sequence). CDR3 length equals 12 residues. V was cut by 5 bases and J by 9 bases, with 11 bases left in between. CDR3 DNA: TGTGCCAGCAGTCCCCAGGGTTTTGAGCAGTTCTTC. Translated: CASSPQGFEQFF.

CDR3 residues: CASSVREGLAGHNEQFF. The CDR3, as DNA: TGTGCCAGCAGTGTCAGGGAGGGACTAGCGGGTCACAATGAGCAGTTCTTC. The chain joins TRBV2 to TRBJ2-1, with 12 bases identical to TRBD2. The junction had 9 bases not matched to a gene; V was cut back by 4 bases and J by 5 bases. The germline V gene encodes CDR1 SNHLY and CDR2 FYNNEI. The CDR3 runs to 17 residues.